The clone carrying this T cell receptor (beta chain) came up a few times. Antigen specificity is unknown. 5'RACE with constant-segment primers yielded barcoded, UMI-tagged TCR alpha and TCR beta cDNA libraries. TCRdb reanalysed the 5' RACE reads using MiXCR and keeps one entry per CDR3 protein. Among hundreds of thousands of distinct CDR3 sequences listed, 25% to 30% were seen once. This CDR3 comprises 19 residues. Germline V gene data show CDR1 as DFQATT and CDR2 as SNEGSKA (reference sequence). Losses at the gene ends were 1 base for V and 2 bases for J; bases not matched to a gene: 15. This entry is derived from a study of T-cell memory formation after mild COVID-19. The study, taken as a whole, reports: Some SARS-CoV-2-responding clones were already detected in memory before infection.

The sample comprised PBMCs or a T cell subset sorted from them (not recorded which). The receptor's source is an adult woman who had mild COVID-19 (a few samples of this study predate the infection). Cell type and time point are not known. This chain connects TRBV20-1 to TRBJ2-7; TRBD2 aligns across 12 bases. Here the CDR3 DNA reads TGCAGTGCTAGAGGCGTCCCAGGACTAGCGGGAATACAAACCTACGAGCAGTACTTC. This translates into CSARGVPGLAGIQTYEQYF.